This is a list of T cell receptor beta chains from one sample in a study of response to subunit inactivated influenza vaccine. Via MiXCR, TCRdb re-called the RT-PCR reads, giving one row per CDR3 protein. The sample consists of hundreds of thousands of distinct CDR3 sequences, about a fifth of them appearing once. The starting material was PBMCs from blood, obtained 5 to 6 days after vaccination. These receptors were collected from a man between 45 and 60 years old who received an inactivated influenza vaccine. Both conserved end residues are part of each CDR3. The D gene is left open where the match is weak. Part of the rows lack a size; the others show once, few, many or a class for expanded clones.

V	D	J	size	DNA	CDR3
TRBV7-2	.	TRBJ1-1	.	TGTGCCAGCAGCTTAGGGACGAGGGGTGAAGCTTTCTTT	CASSLGTRGEAFF
TRBV28	TRBD1	TRBJ1-5	many	TGTGCCAGCAGTTTCCGAGGACAGGGCAATCAGCCCCAGCATTTT	CASSFRGQGNQPQHF
TRBV7-8	.	TRBJ1-5	.	TGTGCCAGCAGCTCCCAACAGGGACCCAATCAGCCCCAGCATTTT	CASSSQQGPNQPQHF
TRBV28	.	TRBJ2-2	.	TGTGCCAGCAGTGACCCACTGGGGGGCCTGAACACCGGGGAGCTGTTTTTT	CASSDPLGGLNTGELFF
TRBV7-2	TRBD1	TRBJ2-7	.	TGTGCCAGCAGTACCAGGGGGAGCGCCGCCTACGAGCAGTACTTC	CASSTRGSAAYEQYF
TRBV20-1	TRBD1	TRBJ2-7	few	TGCAGTGGTGGACAGGGGTTCATCTACGAGCAGTACTTC	CSGGQGFIYEQYF
TRBV2	TRBD2	TRBJ2-1	.	TGTGCCTGCTGCTGCGGGCCTGTCGGCGGGAGGATACCCTACAATGAGCAGTTCTTC	CACCCGPVGGRIPYNEQFF
TRBV20-1	.	TRBJ1-6	few	TGCAGTGCTAGTCCGCACATTAGCTCCTATAATTCACCCCTCCACTTT	CSASPHISSYNSPLHF
TRBV29-1	TRBD1	TRBJ1-2	few	TGCAGCGTTGGCCCCCGACAGGGGTATACAGGCTACACCTTC	CSVGPRQGYTGYTF
TRBV15	.	TRBJ2-1	.	TGTGCCACCAGCCGGACTTCCTACAATGAGCAGTTCTTC	CATSRTSYNEQFF
TRBV23-1	TRBD1	TRBJ1-4	.	TGCGCCAGCAGTCTTAGGGACAGCTTAGAGAAAAAACTGTTTTTT	CASSLRDSLEKKLFF
TRBV2	TRBD1	TRBJ2-2	.	TGTGCCAGCAGTCTCAGACAGGGCCCCGGGGAGCTGTTTTTT	CASSLRQGPGELFF
TRBV7-2	TRBD1	TRBJ2-1	.	TGTGCCAGCAGCCACTACAGGGGTAGCTCCTACAATGAGCAGTTCTTC	CASSHYRGSSYNEQFF
TRBV6-2/TRBV6-3	TRBD2	TRBJ2-7	few	TGTGCCAGCAGCTCCGGACTAGCGGGGGGTAGGAGCTCCTACGAGCAGTACTTC	CASSSGLAGGRSSYEQYF
TRBV13	TRBD1	TRBJ1-1	.	TGTGCCAGCAGCCCAAGAGGGGGCAGAGTGAACACTGAAGCTTTCTTT	CASSPRGGRVNTEAFF
TRBV4-2	.	TRBJ2-1	many	TGTGCCAGCAGCCAAGAGGCTTATTATGAGCAGTTCTTC	CASSQEAYYEQFF
TRBV5-1	TRBD1	TRBJ2-7	many	TGCGCCAGCAGCTTCGATGGACAGGCCTCCTACGAGCAGTACTTC	CASSFDGQASYEQYF
TRBV24-1	.	TRBJ2-5	.	TGTGCCACCAGTGGCCCTTGGGGGACCCAGTACTTC	CATSGPWGTQYF
TRBV15	TRBD1	TRBJ2-6	.	TGTGCCACCAGCAGGGGTCCTTCCGGGACAGGGGAATCTGGGGCCAACGTCCTGACTTTC	CATSRGPSGTGESGANVLTF
TRBV5-6	TRBD1	TRBJ2-7	.	TGTGCCAGCAGTGACAGGGTAATCTACGAGCAGTACTTC	CASSDRVIYEQYF
TRBV12-3/TRBV12-4	TRBD1	TRBJ1-4	.	TGTGCCAGCAGTAGAACAGGGGTGGGGCAACTGTTTTTT	CASSRTGVGQLFF
TRBV29-1	TRBD1	TRBJ2-1	many	TGCAGCATCCGGACAGGGGCCTTGGGTGAGCAGTTCTTC	CSIRTGALGEQFF
TRBV3-1	TRBD2	TRBJ2-3	few	TGTGCCAGCAGCTCCACCCGAGCGGGAACAACTAGCACAGATACGCAGTATTTT	CASSSTRAGTTSTDTQYF
TRBV7-2	TRBD2	TRBJ2-1	many	TGTGCCAGCAGCCCAGTCTTACGGGAGGTCTACAATGAGCAGTTCTTC	CASSPVLREVYNEQFF
TRBV15	.	TRBJ1-4	.	TGTGCCACCAGTCCTACAGTACCATCATGGGGTGAAAAACTGTTTTTT	CATSPTVPSWGEKLFF
TRBV20-1	TRBD1	TRBJ2-7	few	TGCAGTGCTATGGACAGGGGGCTCTACGAGCAGTACTTC	CSAMDRGLYEQYF
TRBV5-6	.	TRBJ1-2	.	TGTGCCAGCAGCTTGGTTATCCAGTTAGCTAACTATGGCTACACCTTC	CASSLVIQLANYGYTF
TRBV5-1	.	TRBJ1-6	.	TGCGCCAGCGGGGAGACAGAGAATTCACCCCTCCACTTT	CASGETENSPLHF
TRBV12-3/TRBV12-4	TRBD1	TRBJ2-5	many	TGTGCCAGCGGACAGGGGGCTAAAGAGACCCAGTACTTC	CASGQGAKETQYF
TRBV12-3/TRBV12-4	.	TRBJ2-1	.	TGTGCCAGCGGACCACTAGCCGGAGGCAATGAGCAGTTCTTC	CASGPLAGGNEQFF
TRBV27	TRBD1	TRBJ2-5	.	TGTGCCAGCAGTTCTGGGACAGGGGGGCGGGAGACCCAGTGCTTC	CASSSGTGGRETQCF
TRBV7-2	.	TRBJ2-1	many	TGTGCCAGCAGCTCCCAGGGCTATGAGCAGTTCTTC	CASSSQGYEQFF
TRBV20-1	TRBD2	TRBJ2-5	.	TGCAGTGCTAACAGAGCGGGAAGAGACCAAGAGACCCAGTACTTC	CSANRAGRDQETQYF
TRBV24-1	TRBD1	TRBJ2-1	.	TGTGCCACCAGTGATCCCCGGACAGGCTCCTACAATGAGCAGTTCTTC	CATSDPRTGSYNEQFF
TRBV12-3/TRBV12-4	TRBD1	TRBJ1-4	few	TGTGCCAGCAGCGGGACAGCTGTAGGTGAAAAACTGTTTTTT	CASSGTAVGEKLFF
TRBV7-6	.	TRBJ2-7	.	TGTGCCAGCAGCCTCCAGCAAATGGCGGGGAGGACCGAGCAGTACTTC	CASSLQQMAGRTEQYF
TRBV6-5	TRBD2	TRBJ2-2	few	TGTGCCAGCAGTTATCAGGGGTTCGGGACTAGCGGCCTCACCGGGGAGCTGTTTTTT	CASSYQGFGTSGLTGELFF
TRBV2	.	TRBJ2-7	.	TGTGCCAGCAGAGTCGGCGAGCAGTACTTC	CASRVGEQYF
TRBV24-1	TRBD1	TRBJ1-1	few	TGTGCCACCAGTGAGTCACAGGGGAACGCTGAAGCTTTCTTT	CATSESQGNAEAFF
TRBV12-3/TRBV12-4	.	TRBJ1-1	few	TGTGCCAGCAGGGCCTTATTCCAAGGGGCTTTCTTT	CASRALFQGAFF
TRBV5-1	TRBD2	TRBJ2-1	.	TGCGCCAGCAGCCGGGGGACTAGCGGGAGGGGATACAATGAGCAGTTCTTC	CASSRGTSGRGYNEQFF
TRBV6-1	.	TRBJ2-2	.	TGTGCCAGCGGTATTAGGTGGGGGAACACCGGGGAGCTGTTTTTT	CASGIRWGNTGELFF
TRBV9	TRBD2	TRBJ2-7	.	TGTGCCAGCAGCGTGGGACTACACTCCTACGAGCAGTACTTC	CASSVGLHSYEQYF
TRBV6-1	.	TRBJ2-1	.	TGTGCCAGCAGTGACTTGGGACTCAACAATGAGCAGTTCTTC	CASSDLGLNNEQFF
TRBV7-2	.	TRBJ2-7	few	TGTGCCAGCAGCTTCCAGGGGAACTCCTACGAGCAGTACTTC	CASSFQGNSYEQYF
TRBV20-1	TRBD2	TRBJ2-2	few	TGCAGTGCTACGCTGGGACTAGCCCGACGAGGGGAGCTGTTTTTT	CSATLGLARRGELFF
TRBV20-1	TRBD1	TRBJ1-2	.	TGCAGTGCTAGAGAGCGACAGGGGATCGGCTACACCTTC	CSARERQGIGYTF
TRBV4-1	.	TRBJ2-7	.	TGCGCCAGCAGCCAAGAGGGAGACGCCTACTACGAGCAGTACTTC	CASSQEGDAYYEQYF
TRBV30	.	TRBJ1-2	few	TGTGCCTCCCTGCTGACGACGGACAGTTATGGCTACACCTTC	CASLLTTDSYGYTF
TRBV12-3/TRBV12-4	.	TRBJ1-2	many	TGTGCCAGCAGTTTAGGAGGGAATGGCTACACCTTC	CASSLGGNGYTF